These 14 T cell receptor beta chains originate from one sample sequenced in a study of blood T cells in healthy people across ages. The second PCR ran roughly 6 to 11 cycles with a sample-barcoded 5' primer and J-beta primers. In TCRdb, the 5' RACE reads were re-called with MiXCR into one record per CDR3 protein. This sample has 600,000 to 650,000 distinct CDR3 sequences; 58% occur once, and the top ten carry approximately 37%. Sequencing was performed on blood. Every receptor here comes from a man in his 60s in good health.

The chain combines TRBV4-1 with TRBJ1-5; D is possibly TRBD1 (5 bases). The V end was cut by 0 bases, the J end by 5 bases, with 14 bases between. This CDR3 has 16 amino acids. Germline V lookup: CDR1 MGHRA, CDR2 YSYEKL. As DNA, the CDR3 is TGCGCCAGCAGCCAAGAACCGGGGGTAGGTCATCAGCCCCAGCATTTT. Translating gives CASSQEPGVGHQPQHF.

This chain uses TRBV2 with TRBJ2-4; D is perhaps TRBD1 (6 bases). Near its end, the DNA agrees better with TRBJ2-7, so the J call may be wrong. This CDR3 has 14 residues. Germline V gives CDR1 SNHLY, CDR2 FYNNEI. CDR3 residues: CASSRDGTTYEQYF. CDR3 in DNA: TGTGCCAGCAGTCGAGATGGGACAACCTACGAGCAGTACTTC.

The chain recombines TRBV4-2 with TRBJ1-2, with TRBD1 identical over 11 bases. With 0 bases clipped from V and 4 bases from J, the junction kept 7 bases outside the gene matches. Looked up from germline, CDR1 is LGHNA and CDR2 is YNFKEQ. This CDR3 region has 17 residues. The CDR3 reads CASSQDLGQGAVYGYTF. DNA for the CDR3: TGTGCCAGCAGCCAAGACCTTGGACAGGGGGCAGTCTATGGCTACACCTTC.

The chain is built from TRBV7-2 and TRBJ2-4; D may match TRBD1 or TRBD2 (5 bases each). TRBJ2-7 explains the end of the DNA better; the J call may be wrong. This CDR3 region has 16 residues. CDR1 SGHTA and CDR2 FQGNSA come from the germline V gene. CDR3 residues: CASSLGGDVSSYEQYF. The CDR3, as DNA: TGTGCCAGCAGCTTAGGAGGGGACGTCAGCTCCTACGAGCAGTACTTC.

This clonotype was seen ten or more times. V usage is TRBV29-1 and J usage is TRBJ2-7; D may be TRBD1 or TRBD2 (5 bases each). The CDR3 sequence is 13 residues long. The V gene's germline CDR1 is SQVTM and CDR2 ANQGSEA. The V end was cut by 7 bases, the J end by 4 bases, with 17 bases between. The CDR3, as DNA: TGCAGCGCCGGGACCCAGGACGCGTACGAGCAGTACTTC. Translation gives CSAGTQDAYEQYF.

This clonotype has only a few counts. V and J are TRBV21-1 and TRBJ2-7; no DNA check was done on the table's D call, TRBD1. TRBV21-1 is given as a pseudogene. The CDR3 length is 12 residues. As DNA, the CDR3 is TGTGCCAGCAGCACCCAGAGGGGGGTGCCGTACTTC. Its protein product is CASSTQRGVPYF.

The V call is TRBV7-2, the J call TRBJ2-4; 10 bases are a match to TRBD2. The germline V gene encodes CDR1 SGHTA and CDR2 FQGNSA. J was trimmed by 11 bases and V by 5 bases; bases with no gene match: 3. There are 12 residues in the CDR3. CDR3 DNA sequence: TGTGCCAGCAGCACCGGACTAGCGGTTCAGTACTTC. Its protein product is CASSTGLAVQYF.

The V and J genes are TRBV10-3 and TRBJ2-7; D call uncertain. V dropped 2 bases and J dropped 2 bases, with 7 bases sitting between them. CDR1 is ENHRY and CDR2 is SYGVKD in the germline V gene. The CDR3 is made up of 13 amino acids. The CDR3 DNA reads TGTGCCATCAGTGAGCTTCGTACCTACGAGCAGTACTTC. This sequence encodes CAISELRTYEQYF.

In this sample, this clonotype turned up once. The gene calls are TRBV5-5 and TRBJ2-7; the D call may be TRBD1 or TRBD2 (5 bases each). V lost 3 bases to trimming and J lost 0 bases, with 16 bases between them. Germline CDR1 reads SGHKS; CDR2 reads YYEKEE (reference sequence). This CDR3 is built from 16 residues. CDR3 amino acids: CASSSRARVSSYEQYF. DNA for the CDR3: TGTGCCAGCAGCTCGAGGGCCAGGGTAAGCTCCTACGAGCAGTACTTC.

V gene TRBV2 combines with J gene TRBJ1-2, with 7 nucleotides matching TRBD1. Germline CDR1 is SNHLY and CDR2 is FYNNEI. This CDR3 has 13 amino acids. V dropped 6 bases and J dropped 5; count of bases not matched to a gene: 6. The CDR3 loop reads CASRMTGYYGYTF. The CDR3 bases are TGTGCCAGCAGGATGACAGGGTATTATGGCTACACCTTC.

The chain links TRBV6-6 to TRBJ2-4; a weak D match, TRBD2 (6 bases). The better agreement between TRBJ2-7 and the DNA end casts doubt on the J call. CDR3 length: 15 amino acids. Germline V lookup: CDR1 MNHNY, CDR2 SVGAGI (reference sequence). The CDR3 coding sequence is TGTGCCAGCAGTTACCTGCCGCGGGGCCCCTACGAGCAGTACTTC. Translated, it gives CASSYLPRGPYEQYF.

This chain links TRBV12-3 or TRBV12-4 with TRBJ2-3, with D perhaps matching TRBD1 or TRBD2 (5 bases each). The CDR3 extends over 16 amino acids. V lost 6 bases and J 2 bases, leaving 18 bases between the germline ends. CDR3 sequence (DNA): TGTGCCAGCAGCACCGGGACGGCCCGCCCCACAGATACGCAGTATTTT. This sequence encodes CASSTGTARPTDTQYF.

This clonotype appeared a few times. The chain recombines TRBV29-1 with TRBJ2-4; TRBD2 matches at 8 bases. The J call is uncertain, as TRBJ2-7 better fits the DNA end. Germline values: CDR1 SQVTM, CDR2 ANQGSEA. The CDR3 is 13 amino acids. Here the CDR3 reads CSVGVAGSYEQYF. The CDR3 region has the DNA TGCAGCGTTGGGGTAGCGGGGAGCTACGAGCAGTACTTC.

The chain couples TRBV2 to TRBJ1-6; 8 bases align to TRBD1. This CDR3 comprises 15 residues. Germline CDR1 reads SNHLY; CDR2 reads FYNNEI. Trimming took 8 bases from V and 3 from J; bases not matched to a gene: 6. This CDR3 is CASGGQVDYNSPLHF. CDR3 bases: TGTGCCAGCGGGGGACAGGTCGACTATAATTCACCCCTCCACTTT.